The 18 T cell receptor beta chains below come from one sample, sequenced in a study of Ad26.COV2.S vaccination and SARS-CoV-2 variants. Specified treatment: over 15 received Ad26.COV2.S at low or high dose, single or two shots; 5 received placebo; per-sample allocation not given. Samples were taken on day 63 after the first vaccine or placebo injection. The table came from immunoSEQ multiplex PCR; TCRdb's copy has only in-frame clones and leaves some out. The profile shows about 320,000 clones, around 84% of them singletons. This sample comprised peripheral blood, obtained in a trial of Ad26.COV2.S vaccine versus placebo. The receptors were gathered from a person between 18 and 65 years old who received the Ad26.COV2.S COVID-19 vaccine or a placebo.

In its sample, this clone was seen a few times. CDR3 bases: TGCGCCAGCAGCCCTGGGGATAACACCGGGGAGCTGTTTTTT. It encodes CASSPGDNTGELFF. The rearrangement joins TRBV5-1 to TRBJ2-2; the D is unclear. The germline CDR1 and CDR2 sequences are SGHRS and YFSETQ. This CDR3 is 14 amino acids long. V was pared by 4 bases and J by 2 bases, with 9 bases between.

The genes are TRBV7-9 and TRBJ1-4; D is unclear. V lost 5 bases and J lost 8, with 12 bases in between. The CDR3 extends over 13 amino acids. Germline V gives CDR1 SEHNR, CDR2 FQNEAQ (reference sequence). The CDR3 here is CASSPSGPEKLFF. The CDR3 DNA follows: TGTGCCAGCAGCCCCTCGGGCCCCGAAAAACTGTTTTTT. The complete variable domain, with remaining parts taken from reference TRBV7-9 and TRBJ1-4, reads DTGVSQNPRHKITKRGQNVTFRCDPISEHNRLYWYRQTLGQGPEFLTYFQNEAQLEKSRLLSDRFSAERPKGSFSTLEIQRTEQGDSAMYLCASSPSGPEKLFFGSGTQLSVL.

The rearrangement links TRBV24-1 to TRBJ2-2; the match to TRBD1 covers 7 bases. Trimming cost V 9 bases and J 3 bases; bases outside gene matches: 6. CDR3 length: 14 amino acids. Germline V gene sequence: CDR1 KGHDR, CDR2 SFDVKD. CDR3 DNA: TGTGCCACCCAGGGGACAGCGGACACCGGGGAGCTGTTTTTT. Protein sequence: CATQGTADTGELFF.

The chain recombines TRBV29-1 with TRBJ2-1, with D possibly matching TRBD1 (6 bases). Germline V gene sequence: CDR1 SQVTM, CDR2 ANQGSEA. Trimming cost V 3 bases and J 1 base, with 13 bases left between them. There are 15 residues in the CDR3. This CDR3 is CSVDSQGRSYNEQFF. The CDR3 DNA is TGCAGCGTTGATAGCCAGGGGAGATCCTACAATGAGCAGTTCTTC.

This clone showed up just once. The chain uses TRBV11-3 and TRBJ2-2; D is perhaps TRBD1 or TRBD2 (5 bases each). The CDR3 has 19 residues. Germline lookup yields CDR1 SGHNT and CDR2 YENEEA. V gave up 0 bases and J gave up 4 bases, with 21 bases separating them. The CDR3 DNA reads as TGTGCCAGCAGCTTAGAGGCGGCTGGGACCGGGTGGTCCACCGGGGAGCTGTTTTTT. It codes for CASSLEAAGTGWSTGELFF.

This chain connects TRBV11-3 to TRBJ2-2, with D maybe TRBD2 (5 bases). Trimming took off 3 bases at V and 2 bases at J, with 13 bases between the two ends. CDR3 length: 16 residues. From germline, CDR1 is SGHNT and CDR2 YENEEA. The CDR3 DNA sequence: TGTGCCAGCAGCTTGCGCCCGGGATCTAACACCGGGGAGCTGTTTTTT. Amino acids: CASSLRPGSNTGELFF.

This clone was recorded once. This chain uses TRBV15 with TRBJ2-2; TRBD1 is a possible D gene (6 bases). CDR3 length: 15 residues. Deletions cut 1 base from V and 3 bases from J, with 9 bases between. From germline, CDR1 is LNHNV and CDR2 YYDKDF (reference sequence). Here the CDR3 DNA reads TGTGCCACCAGCAGAGGACGGACAGACACCGGGGAGCTGTTTTTT. It translates to CATSRGRTDTGELFF.

This clone appeared once. The rearrangement uses TRBV4-3 and TRBJ1-3; the D gene is possibly TRBD1 (5 bases). Trimming stripped 0 bases from V and 0 bases from J, with 6 bases between. The V gene's germline CDR1 is LGHNA and CDR2 YSLEER. The CDR3 covers 15 residues. CDR3: CASSQDGTSGNTIYF. The DNA for the CDR3 is TGCGCCAGCAGCCAAGATGGGACCTCTGGAAACACCATATATTTT.

The chain is built from TRBV15 and TRBJ1-2, with D unclear. The length of the CDR3 is 13 residues. Germline V gives CDR1 LNHNV, CDR2 YYDKDF (reference sequence). The V end was cut by 3 bases, the J end by 6 bases, with 11 bases between. The DNA of the CDR3 is TGTGCCACCAGCAGCCCTAAAAACCATGGCTACACCTTC. Its translation: CATSSPKNHGYTF.

The chain links TRBV19 to TRBJ1-1; D is possibly TRBD1 (5 bases). The V gene lost 3 bases and the J gene lost 1 base, with 12 bases spanning the gap. The germline V gene has CDR1 LNHDA and CDR2 SQIVND (reference sequence). The CDR3 covers 15 residues. CDR3 bases: TGTGCCAGTAGTATTTTGGGGGAATCGAACACTGAAGCTTTCTTT. It yields the protein CASSILGESNTEAFF.

J is TRBJ2-5 and V is TRBV7-2, with 7 positions matching TRBD2. The length of the CDR3 is 14 residues. Looked up from germline, CDR1 is SGHTA and CDR2 is FQGNSA. The V gene end was trimmed by 5 bases and the J gene end by 1 base; junction bases not matched to a gene: 4. The CDR3 loop is CASSGRDSQETQYF. CDR3 sequence (DNA): TGTGCCAGCAGCGGGAGGGATTCCCAAGAGACCCAGTACTTC.

J is TRBJ1-5 and V is TRBV4-1; D is unresolved. The CDR3 is made up of 15 amino acids. Germline values: CDR1 MGHRA, CDR2 YSYEKL. Trimming shortened V by 1 base and J by 0 bases, and 7 bases separated the two germline ends. The CDR3, as DNA: TGCGCCAGCAGCCAAGGACCGTATAGCAATCAGCCCCAGCATTTT. It translates to CASSQGPYSNQPQHF.

The chain couples TRBV27 to TRBJ2-7; the match to TRBD1 covers 7 bases. This CDR3 has 15 amino acids. V lost 6 bases and J lost 3; bases outside the gene matches: 11. Germline V CDR1 and CDR2: MNHEY, SMNVEV (reference sequence). The CDR3 nucleotides read TGTGCCAGCAGGTCGGGACAGACCACTCACTACGAGCAGTACTTC. Amino acids: CASRSGQTTHYEQYF.

The rearrangement joins TRBV15 to TRBJ2-1, with 9 bases matching TRBD1. V dropped 1 base and J dropped 5; count of bases not matched to a gene: 18. The CDR3 has 20 residues. CDR1 is LNHNV, CDR2 YYDKDF, per germline (reference sequence). The CDR3 protein is CATSRAPSRDRVRFNNEQFF. CDR3 bases: TGTGCCACCAGCAGAGCTCCATCCCGGGACAGGGTTCGCTTTAACAATGAGCAGTTCTTC.

The sample holds a few counts of this clone. The chain links TRBV7-9 to TRBJ1-6; D is undetermined. In germline, CDR1 is SEHNR, CDR2 FQNEAQ (reference sequence). V dropped 1 base and J dropped 9 bases, with 10 bases sitting between them. The CDR3 has 14 amino acids. Here the CDR3 reads CASSLGMGGSPLHF. The CDR3 DNA reads TGTGCCAGCAGCTTAGGTATGGGCGGTTCACCCCTCCACTTT.

J is TRBJ1-1 and V is TRBV11-2; unclear D gene. V shed 3 bases and J shed 5 bases, with 16 bases lying between them. The CDR3 loop spans 15 amino acids. Germline V gene sequence: CDR1 SGHAT, CDR2 FQNNGV. CDR3 loop: CASSLSRPTRTEAFF. In DNA, the CDR3 is TGTGCCAGCAGCTTGTCTCGACCAACACGGACTGAAGCTTTCTTT.

The chain couples TRBV20-1 to TRBJ2-5; 12 bases match TRBD2. With 3 bases clipped from V and 5 bases from J, the junction kept 4 bases outside the gene matches. The germline CDR1 and CDR2 sequences are DFQATT and SNEGSKA (reference sequence). The CDR3 contains 14 residues. DNA for the CDR3: TGCAGTGCTAGTGGGACTAGCGGGTTTGAGACCCAGTACTTC. Protein: CSASGTSGFETQYF.

The chain combines TRBV7-6 with TRBJ1-2, with D possibly TRBD1 on 5 matching bases. V lost 6 bases and J lost 3, with 14 bases in between. The V gene's germline CDR1 is SGHVS and CDR2 FNYEAQ. The CDR3 is made up of 14 amino acids. The CDR3 spells CASSPGQGDYGYTF. The CDR3 DNA follows: TGTGCCAGCAGTCCCGGGCAGGGTGACTATGGCTACACCTTC.